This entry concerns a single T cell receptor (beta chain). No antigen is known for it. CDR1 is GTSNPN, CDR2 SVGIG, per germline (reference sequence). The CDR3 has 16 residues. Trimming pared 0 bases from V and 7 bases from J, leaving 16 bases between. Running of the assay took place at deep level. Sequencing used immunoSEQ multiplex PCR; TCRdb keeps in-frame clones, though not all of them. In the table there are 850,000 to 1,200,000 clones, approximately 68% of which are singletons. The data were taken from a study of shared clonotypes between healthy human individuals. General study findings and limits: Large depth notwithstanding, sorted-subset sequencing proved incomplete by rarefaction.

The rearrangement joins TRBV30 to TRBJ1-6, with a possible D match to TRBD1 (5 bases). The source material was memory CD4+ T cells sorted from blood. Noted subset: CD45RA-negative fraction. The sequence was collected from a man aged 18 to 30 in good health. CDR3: CAWSVGRGARNSPLHF. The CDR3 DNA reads TGTGCCTGGAGTGTCGGAAGGGGAGCGAGGAATTCACCCCTCCACTTT.